This T cell receptor beta chain was identified during a study of blood T cells in healthy people across ages. Concerning this clonotype itself: What it binds is unknown. One junction end disagrees with the germline gene, perhaps due to a read error.

A J-beta primer mix and a sample-barcoded 5' primer were used in a second PCR of roughly 7 to 12 cycles. TCRdb fed the 5' RACE reads into MiXCR, producing one record per CDR3 protein. Here the sample spans 540,000 or so distinct CDR3 sequences, 25% to 30% being singletons. Study-wide findings and caveats: It was held that diversity estimates obtained from one million T cells represented underestimates.

The sequenced sample was blood. This sequence was found in a woman aged 65 to 85 in good health.

CDR3 residues: CASTLLGTPHTGHTF. In nucleotides, the CDR3 is TGTGCCAGCACCCTACTCGGGACGCCCCATACTGGCCACACCTTC. V and J are TRBV7-9 and TRBJ1-2, with a possible D match to TRBD1 (5 bases). Germline CDR1 SEHNR, CDR2 FQNEAQ (reference sequence). This CDR3 region has 15 residues.